This TCR beta chain derives from a study of identical twins. MiXCR, run by TCRdb on the 5' RACE reads, gives a single entry per CDR3 protein. The sample contains 1.5 million to 2 million distinct CDR3 sequences, about 31% of which appear only once. The ends were cut back, 6 bases at V and 7 bases at J, with 13 bases in the middle. The germline CDR1 and CDR2 sequences are MDHEN and SYDVKM. The CDR3 has 12 residues. The receptor's source is a newborn girl in good health. What was sequenced was cord blood. The chain has TRBV28 and TRBJ2-7; D perhaps matches TRBD2 (6 bases). The CDR3 sequence is CASRRGLGEQYF. CDR3 nucleotide sequence: TGTGCCAGCAGGCGGGGTTTGGGGGAGCAGTACTTC.